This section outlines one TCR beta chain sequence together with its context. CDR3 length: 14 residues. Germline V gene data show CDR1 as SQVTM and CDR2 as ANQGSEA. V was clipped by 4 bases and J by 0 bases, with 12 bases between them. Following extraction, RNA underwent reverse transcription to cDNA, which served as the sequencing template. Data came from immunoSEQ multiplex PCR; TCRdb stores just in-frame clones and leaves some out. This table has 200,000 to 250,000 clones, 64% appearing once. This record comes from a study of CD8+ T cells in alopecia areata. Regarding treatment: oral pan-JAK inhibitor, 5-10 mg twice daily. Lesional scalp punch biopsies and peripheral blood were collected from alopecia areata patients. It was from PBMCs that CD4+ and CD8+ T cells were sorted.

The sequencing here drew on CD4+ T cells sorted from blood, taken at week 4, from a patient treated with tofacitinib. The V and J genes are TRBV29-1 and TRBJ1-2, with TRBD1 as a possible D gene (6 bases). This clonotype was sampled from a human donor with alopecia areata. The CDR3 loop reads CSVGLDSSNYGYTF. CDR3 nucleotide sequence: TGCAGCGTTGGCCTGGACAGTTCTAACTATGGCTACACCTTC.